This TCR beta chain was identified during a study of blood T cell repertoires in COVID-19. The V gene's germline CDR1 is KGHDR and CDR2 SFDVKD. The V gene end was trimmed by 2 bases and the J gene end by 5 bases; junction bases not matched to a gene: 3. The CDR3 is 14 residues long. The table came from immunoSEQ multiplex PCR; TCRdb's copy has only in-frame clones and leaves some out. The sample includes roughly 82,000 clones, over 70% seen only once; the top ten take over 15%. This TCR was sampled from a woman aged 60-70 years with acute or convalescent COVID-19. Sequenced sample: peripheral blood. V usage is TRBV24-1 and J usage is TRBJ1-1; 8 bases agree with TRBD1. CDR3 residues: CATSDSDRDTEAFF. The CDR3 bases are TGTGCCACCAGTGATTCGGACAGGGATACTGAAGCTTTCTTT.